One and the same sample provided the 17 T cell receptor beta chains below, sequenced in a study of Ad26.COV2.S vaccination and SARS-CoV-2 variants (dated by TCRdb to the early 2020s). Libraries came from the immunoSEQ multiplex PCR assay. TCRdb mirrors the immuneACCESS table, restricted to in-frame sequences. Some clones are absent from its copies; in checked studies, under half trace to an unresolved V gene, and the reason for the others is unknown. The sample table shows roughly 350,000 clones, and around 87% are seen once. More than 3% of the sample is in the top ten clones. This sample's treatment or condition label indicates: 19 received Ad26.COV2.S at low or high dose, single or two shots; about 5 received placebo; per-sample allocation not given. Repertoires of vaccine and placebo recipients were sequenced from samples collected on day 63 after the first injection. The material sequenced was peripheral blood, taken in a trial of Ad26.COV2.S vaccine versus placebo. The receptors come from a person between 18 and 60 years old who received the Ad26.COV2.S COVID-19 vaccine or a placebo.

The rearrangement joins TRBV7-9 to TRBJ2-3; TRBD2 agrees at 7 bases. Unmatched junction bases numbered 12, after V lost 3 bases and J lost 0 bases. This CDR3 spans 18 amino acids. Germline values: CDR1 SEHNR, CDR2 FQNEAQ (reference sequence). CDR3: CASSFGFGRAESTDTQYF. DNA for the CDR3: TGTGCCAGCAGCTTCGGGTTTGGGAGGGCTGAGAGCACAGATACGCAGTATTTT.

This chain connects TRBV19 to TRBJ1-5; D might be TRBD1 (5 bases). V gave up 5 bases and J gave up 3 bases, with 17 bases separating them. Germline V CDR1 and CDR2: LNHDA, SQIVND (reference sequence). The CDR3 extends over 16 amino acids. The CDR3 spells CASSSQSRQPNQPQHF. CDR3 sequence (DNA): TGTGCCAGTAGTTCCCAGTCCAGACAGCCCAATCAGCCCCAGCATTTT.

The chain is built from TRBV9 and TRBJ1-2; D gene ambiguous. The CDR3 runs to 15 residues. Trimming took 0 bases from V and 2 from J, leaving 11 bases between them. Germline lookup yields CDR1 SGDLS and CDR2 YYNGEE. The CDR3 DNA reads as TGTGCCAGCAGCGTAGGAGGTGGTGGGAACTATGGCTACACCTTC. It codes for CASSVGGGGNYGYTF. The full variable domain, rest sourced from reference TRBV9 and TRBJ1-2, is DSGVTQTPKHLITATGQRVTLRCSPRSGDLSVYWYQQSLDQGLQFLIQYYNGEERAKGNILERFSAQQFPDLHSELNLSSLELGDSALYFCASSVGGGGNYGYTFGSGTRLTVV.

The chain employs TRBV7-6 and TRBJ2-3; 10 bases are a match to TRBD2. The CDR3 is 18 amino acids. Germline V CDR1 and CDR2: SGHVS, FNYEAQ. V trimming: 3 bases; J trimming: 0 bases; junction bases outside the gene matches: 9. CDR3 coding DNA: TGTGCCAGCAGCTTTCTAGCGGGGGAGGTTCTTAGCACAGATACGCAGTATTTT. This gives the protein CASSFLAGEVLSTDTQYF.

The J gene is TRBJ1-2, the V gene TRBV9; 7 bases align to TRBD1. With V trimmed by 3 bases and J by 3 bases, 8 bases remained unmatched. The V gene's germline CDR1 is SGDLS and CDR2 YYNGEE. This CDR3 is 15 amino acids long. The DNA of the CDR3 is TGTGCCAGCAGCGCCCGGGACAGATCCTACTATGGCTACACCTTC. Encoded protein: CASSARDRSYYGYTF.

The chain is built from TRBV5-6 and TRBJ1-6; D not certain. V was cut by 2 bases and J by 6 bases, with 12 bases left in between. Germline lookup yields CDR1 SGHDT and CDR2 YYEEEE. This CDR3 comprises 15 residues. CDR3 in DNA: TGTGCCAGCAGCTTAAACGGACCTATTAATTCACCCCTCCACTTT. Its translation is CASSLNGPINSPLHF.

This clone was recorded a few times. The V and J genes are TRBV6-5 and TRBJ2-2; the match to TRBD1 covers 7 bases. Trimming cost V 2 bases and J 4 bases; bases outside gene matches: 7. CDR1 and CDR2 (germline): MNHEY, SVGAGI. The length of the CDR3 is 16 residues. The CDR3 nucleotides are TGTGCCAGCAGTTACGATGGGACAGTCCTCACCGGGGAGCTGTTTTTT. This gives the protein CASSYDGTVLTGELFF.

The rearrangement uses TRBV19 and TRBJ2-2; tentatively, D is TRBD1 (5 bases). Trimming left V 10 bases short and J 0 bases short, with 12 bases between. Germline CDR1 reads LNHDA; CDR2 reads SQIVND (reference sequence). The CDR3 loop spans 14 amino acids. CDR3 sequence: CATKGQTNTGELFF. CDR3 in DNA: TGTGCCACCAAGGGGCAGACGAACACCGGGGAGCTGTTTTTT.

This chain connects TRBV25-1 to TRBJ1-5; 7 nucleotides agree with TRBD1. There are 15 residues in the CDR3. V shed 2 bases and J 6 bases; nucleotides not matched to a gene: 7. Germline values: CDR1 MGHDK, CDR2 SYGVNS. The DNA for the CDR3 is TGTGCCAGCAGTGAAGGGACAGTACAAGGTCAGCCCCAGCATTTT. This translates into CASSEGTVQGQPQHF. The full variable domain, with the rest looked up from reference TRBV25-1 and TRBJ1-5, is EADIYQTPRYLVIGTGKKITLECSQTMGHDKMYWYQQDPGMELHLIHYSYGVNSTEKGDLSSESTVSRIRTEHFPLTLESARPSHTSQYLCASSEGTVQGQPQHFGDGTRLSIL.

The V and J genes are TRBV6-5 and TRBJ1-1; a weak D match, TRBD1 (5 bases). Trimming took off 5 bases at V and 1 base at J, with 11 bases between the two ends. Germline assignment: CDR1 MNHEY and CDR2 SVGAGI. CDR3 size: 14 residues. The CDR3 DNA reads as TGTGCCAGCAGTCACCGGGACGGGAACACTGAAGCTTTCTTT. It codes for CASSHRDGNTEAFF.

CDR3 in DNA: TGTGCCAGTAGTATAGCTGGGACTAGCGGAGATACGCAGTATTTT. Residues: CASSIAGTSGDTQYF. The chain couples TRBV19 to TRBJ2-3, with 11 positions matching TRBD2. Germline CDR1 and CDR2: LNHDA and SQIVND (reference sequence). This CDR3 has 15 amino acids. V shed 1 base and J 5 bases; nucleotides not matched to a gene: 2. Using reference TRBV19 and TRBJ2-3 for the parts outside the CDR3, the full variable domain is DGGITQSPKYLFRKEGQNVTLSCEQNLNHDAMYWYRQDPGQGLRLIYYSQIVNDFQKGDIAEGYSVSREKKESFPLTVTSAQKNPTAFYLCASSIAGTSGDTQYFGPGTRLTVL.

The CDR3 nucleotides are TGTGCCAGCAGCTTAAGGGAAGACTATGGCTACACCTTC. Its protein is CASSLREDYGYTF. This rearrangement joins TRBV13 to TRBJ1-2; D call uncertain. The length of the CDR3 is 13 residues. V lost 2 bases to trimming and J lost 3 bases, with 7 bases between them. From germline, CDR1 is PRHDT and CDR2 FYEKMQ (reference sequence).

The chain has TRBV6-5 and TRBJ1-6; no clear D. V dropped 0 bases and J dropped 7 bases, with 7 bases sitting between them. The CDR3 length is 14 residues. Germline loops: CDR1 MNHEY, CDR2 SVGAGI. The CDR3 sequence is CASSYSGGNSPLHF. The CDR3 nucleotides are TGTGCCAGCAGTTACTCGGGAGGAAATTCACCCCTCCACTTT.

The chain recombines TRBV30 with TRBJ2-7, with TRBD1 matching over 7 bases. The germline V gene has CDR1 GTSNPN and CDR2 SVGIG (reference sequence). After removal of 5 bases from V and 6 bases from J, the junction contained 4 bases not matched to a gene. There are 11 residues in the CDR3. CDR3 bases: TGTGCCTGGCAGGACAGGAGCGAGCAGTACTTC. Amino acid sequence: CAWQDRSEQYF.

With respect to this clone: Other DNA sequences of this sample code for an identical CDR3. The V call is TRBV18, the J call TRBJ2-7; 8 nucleotides agree with TRBD1. The CDR3 is 12 amino acids. The junction had 4 bases not matched to a gene; V was cut back by 6 bases and J by 6 bases. CDR1 and CDR2 from the germline V gene are KGHSH and LQKENI. The CDR3 protein is CASSPDRGEQYF. In DNA, the CDR3 is TGTGCCAGCTCCCCCGACAGGGGCGAGCAGTACTTC.

V is TRBV4-3 and J is TRBJ2-3; unclear D gene. V gave up 0 bases and J gave up 0 bases, with 4 bases separating them. The CDR3 spans 14 residues. Germline V gene data show CDR1 as LGHNA and CDR2 as YSLEER. The CDR3 is CASSQEISTDTQYF. As DNA, the CDR3 is TGCGCCAGCAGCCAAGAAATAAGCACAGATACGCAGTATTTT.

The table lists this clone with a few counts. The rearrangement uses TRBV7-3 and TRBJ2-2; no clear D gene. V lost 1 base, J lost 3 bases, and 3 bases lay in between. The V gene's germline CDR1 is SGHTA and CDR2 FQGTGA. There are 13 residues in the CDR3. CDR3 nucleotide sequence: TGTGCCAGCAGCTTAAGATACACCGGGGAGCTGTTTTTT. This translates into CASSLRYTGELFF.